Following are 25 T cell receptor beta chains from one sample sequenced in a study of TIL therapy for anti-PD-1-resistant metastatic lung cancer. The libraries were made with immunoSEQ v3. Generated by immunoSEQ multiplex PCR, the TCRdb table keeps only in-frame clones and is missing some. The table records tens of thousands of clones, more than 60% of them present only once. Stated time point: pre-treatment sample, taken before nivolumab and TIL therapy. The specimen was blood, collected at baseline. These receptors came from a person aged 25 to 85 with non-small cell lung cancer.

The rearrangement uses TRBV19 and TRBJ1-1; D is possibly TRBD1 (5 bases). The CDR3 length is 15 residues. Between the trimmed V and J ends, which lost 1 base and 0 bases, there was a span of 9 bases. Germline CDR1 and CDR2: LNHDA and SQIVND (reference sequence). CDR3 sequence reads: CASSIGDRLNTEAFF. The CDR3 DNA is TGTGCCAGTAGTATAGGGGACCGACTGAACACTGAAGCTTTCTTT.

This clone was detected once. The rearrangement links TRBV29-1 to TRBJ2-6, with D hard to call. CDR1 SQVTM and CDR2 ANQGSEA come from the germline V gene. With 2 bases removed from V and 0 bases from J, the gap between germline ends came to 8 bases. The CDR3 covers 15 residues. CDR3 nucleotide sequence: TGCAGCGTTGAACTGCGGCCCTCTGGGGCCAACGTCCTGACTTTC. Residues: CSVELRPSGANVLTF.

The CDR3 is CSVGEQSYEQYF. In nucleotides, the CDR3 is TGCAGCGTAGGGGAACAGTCCTACGAGCAGTACTTC. J is TRBJ2-7 and V is TRBV29-1; D might be TRBD1 (5 bases). With 6 bases removed from V and 1 base from J, the gap between germline ends came to 10 bases. Germline lookup yields CDR1 SQVTM and CDR2 ANQGSEA. The CDR3 is 12 amino acids.

The chain employs TRBV7-6 and TRBJ2-2, with D perhaps TRBD1 (5 bases). CDR3 length: 17 amino acids. The germline gives CDR1 SGHVS, CDR2 FNYEAQ. Trimming cost V 1 base and J 2 bases, with 14 bases left between them. CDR3 DNA: TGTGCCAGCAGCTTAGATCTCCTAGGGGCCAACACCGGGGAGCTGTTTTTT. Its protein product is CASSLDLLGANTGELFF.

CDR3 sequence (DNA): TGTGCCAGCAGCTTAATGGAACGACAGCCCCAGCATTTT. It specifies CASSLMERQPQHF. The V call is TRBV7-9, the J call TRBJ1-5; D is uncertain. Germline CDR1 reads SEHNR; CDR2 reads FQNEAQ (reference sequence). This CDR3 comprises 13 residues. The V end lost 2 bases, the J end lost 7 bases, and 9 bases lay between the germline ends.

The chain combines TRBV28 with TRBJ2-1; the D gene is possibly TRBD2 (6 bases). CDR1 and CDR2 (germline): MDHEN, SYDVKM. The V end was cut by 4 bases, the J end by 6 bases, with 10 bases between. The CDR3 spans 13 residues. The CDR3 nucleotides are TGTGCCAGCAGTTCCAGACTAGTCAATGAGCAGTTCTTC. It is translated as CASSSRLVNEQFF. The variable domain in full, completed from reference TRBV28 and TRBJ2-1, reads DVKVTQSSRYLVKRTGEKVFLECVQDMDHENMFWYRQDPGLGLRLIYFSYDVKMKEKGDIPEGYSVSREKKERFSLILESASTNQTSMYLCASSSRLVNEQFFGPGTRLTVL.

This chain connects TRBV29-1 to TRBJ2-7; the D gene is possibly TRBD1 (6 bases). The CDR3 length is 12 residues. Trimming left V 4 bases short and J 4 bases short, with 11 bases between. Germline lookup yields CDR1 SQVTM and CDR2 ANQGSEA. The CDR3 nucleotides read TGCAGCGTTGGAACTACAGGGTACGAGCAGTACTTC. Residues: CSVGTTGYEQYF.

This chain joins TRBV2 and TRBJ1-1, with TRBD1 as a possible D gene (5 bases). V was trimmed by 5 bases and J by 6 bases, leaving 7 bases between them. Per the germline V gene, CDR1 is SNHLY and CDR2 is FYNNEI. This CDR3 contains 11 residues. The CDR3 sequence: CASSRDAEAFF. In nucleotides, the CDR3 is TGTGCCAGCAGTCGGGACGCTGAAGCTTTCTTT.

This clone was seen just once. The chain combines TRBV28 with TRBJ1-5, with 8 positions matching TRBD1. Germline-derived CDR1 and CDR2 are MDHEN and SYDVKM. This CDR3 comprises 17 residues. Trimming at V came to 5 bases and at J to 1 base, leaving 10 bases not matched to a gene. CDR3 nucleotide sequence: TGTGCCAGCAGTAGAGGACCCCAGGGGGCGAGCAATCAGCCCCAGCATTTT. As protein: CASSRGPQGASNQPQHF. The full variable domain, its missing parts supplied by reference TRBV28 and TRBJ1-5, is DVKVTQSSRYLVKRTGEKVFLECVQDMDHENMFWYRQDPGLGLRLIYFSYDVKMKEKGDIPEGYSVSREKKERFSLILESASTNQTSMYLCASSRGPQGASNQPQHFGDGTRLSIL.

V and J are TRBV18 and TRBJ2-3; D might be TRBD2 (5 bases). Germline values: CDR1 KGHSH, CDR2 LQKENI. Between the trimmed V and J ends, which lost 2 bases and 5 bases, there was a span of 11 bases. There are 14 residues in the CDR3. The CDR3 region has the DNA TGTGCCAGCTCACCAATATCGGGGAGAGATACGCAGTATTTT. Translating gives CASSPISGRDTQYF.

The V gene is TRBV7-6, the J gene TRBJ2-1; a weak D match, TRBD1 (5 bases). The V and J ends lost 0 bases and 2 bases respectively, with 11 bases between them. Germline CDR1 reads SGHVS; CDR2 reads FNYEAQ. This CDR3 is 16 amino acids long. CDR3 sequence (DNA): TGTGCCAGCAGCTTAGCGTCCGGACATCCCTACAATGAGCAGTTCTTC. Translation gives CASSLASGHPYNEQFF.

This clone occurred once. The chain employs TRBV29-1 and TRBJ2-3; TRBD1 aligns across 9 bases. CDR1 and CDR2 (germline): SQVTM, ANQGSEA. The CDR3 has 17 residues. J gave up 1 base and V 7 bases, and 15 bases lay outside the gene matches. The CDR3 nucleotides read TGCAGCGCCGACGGGACAGGGAGACGTTGGGGCACAGATACGCAGTATTTT. Its translation: CSADGTGRRWGTDTQYF.

This chain joins TRBV13 and TRBJ2-6, with D hard to call. V was clipped by 7 bases and J by 2 bases, with 18 bases between them. The CDR3 is made up of 17 amino acids. CDR1 and CDR2 (germline): PRHDT, FYEKMQ (reference sequence). For the CDR3, the DNA is TGTGCCAGCACCTCCGAGAGGTTCAGCGCTGGGGCCAACGTCCTGACTTTC. Translated: CASTSERFSAGANVLTF.

The V call is TRBV9, the J call TRBJ1-3; a possible D gene is TRBD1 (6 bases). V was clipped by 2 bases and J by 0 bases, with 12 bases between them. Per germline, CDR1 SGDLS and CDR2 YYNGEE. CDR3 size: 16 residues. In DNA form, the CDR3 reads TGTGCCAGCAGCGTCGGACAGCCTGTCTCTGGAAACACCATATATTTT. It encodes CASSVGQPVSGNTIYF.

The V call is TRBV13, the J call TRBJ2-5; D not resolved. The CDR3 has 11 residues. Germline CDR1 and CDR2: PRHDT and FYEKMQ (reference sequence). V dropped 2 bases and J dropped 4 bases, with 2 bases sitting between them. The CDR3 DNA is TGTGCCAGCAGCTTAAGAGAGACCCAGTACTTC. Protein: CASSLRETQYF.

This chain uses TRBV25-1 with TRBJ2-1; TRBD1 or TRBD2 may be the D gene (5 bases each). The germline gives CDR1 MGHDK, CDR2 SYGVNS. The CDR3 covers 14 residues. Trimming stripped 1 base from V and 10 bases from J, with 14 bases between. CDR3 in amino acids: CASSESTGGREQFF. The CDR3 DNA sequence: TGTGCCAGCAGTGAATCCACTGGGGGACGGGAGCAGTTCTTC.

V usage is TRBV2 and J usage is TRBJ2-5; TRBD1 might be the D (7 bases). The CDR3 loop spans 14 amino acids. CDR1 is SNHLY and CDR2 is FYNNEI in the germline V gene. Between the trimmed V and J ends, which lost 7 bases and 5 bases, there was a span of 17 bases. CDR3 in DNA: TGTGCCAGCACCCAAGGAGGGGGCGGGGAGACCCAGTACTTC. Encoded protein: CASTQGGGGETQYF.

The gene calls are TRBV7-2 and TRBJ2-3; 9 bases line up with TRBD1. The CDR3 sequence is 17 residues long. Germline values: CDR1 SGHTA, CDR2 FQGNSA. V shed 5 bases, J shed 4 bases, and the junction held 13 bases outside the gene matches. This CDR3 is CASSPMVGQGYADTQYF. CDR3 coding DNA: TGTGCCAGCAGCCCGATGGTGGGACAGGGATACGCAGATACGCAGTATTTT.

The J gene is TRBJ1-2, the V gene TRBV28, with a weak D call TRBD1 (5 bases). Trimming removed 10 bases at V and 0 bases at J, with 12 bases between. From germline, CDR1 is MDHEN and CDR2 SYDVKM. The CDR3 extends over 13 amino acids. CDR3 sequence (DNA): TGTGCCATTATGCCAGGGTCTAACTATGGCTACACCTTC. It is translated as CAIMPGSNYGYTF.

The chain links TRBV28 to TRBJ1-2, with unresolved D. The length of the CDR3 is 17 residues. From germline, CDR1 is MDHEN and CDR2 SYDVKM. The V end was cut by 5 bases, the J end by 8 bases, with 27 bases between. CDR3 nucleotides: TGTGCCAGCAGTCCACGTGGGGTTGTGGGGAGGGCGGGCGGCTACACCTTC. Translated: CASSPRGVVGRAGGYTF.

This chain joins TRBV27 and TRBJ1-1; D perhaps matches TRBD1 (5 bases). The V end lost 2 bases, the J end lost 2 bases, and 6 bases lay between the germline ends. This CDR3 region has 13 residues. In germline, CDR1 is MNHEY, CDR2 SMNVEV (reference sequence). The DNA for the CDR3 is TGTGCCAGCAGTTTACAGGGAAACACTGAAGCTTTCTTT. The encoded protein is CASSLQGNTEAFF.

This chain joins TRBV5-4 and TRBJ1-1; the D gene is possibly TRBD1 (5 bases). Germline V gene lookup returns CDR1 SGHNT and CDR2 YYREEE (reference sequence). V lost 4 bases and J 4 bases, leaving 14 bases between the germline ends. The CDR3 extends over 14 amino acids. This CDR3 is CASSPDTLSTEAFF. CDR3 sequence (DNA): TGTGCCAGCAGCCCGGACACCCTCAGCACTGAAGCTTTCTTT. Filled out from reference TRBV5-4 and TRBJ1-1, the complete variable domain reads ETGVTQSPTHLIKTRGQQVTLRCSSQSGHNTVSWYQQALGQGPQFIFQYYREEENGRGNFPPRFSGLQFPNYSSELNVNALELDDSALYLCASSPDTLSTEAFFGQGTRLTVV.

The chain has TRBV30 and TRBJ2-7; a possible D gene is TRBD1 (6 bases). The CDR3 spans 16 residues. Deletions cut 3 bases from V and 3 bases from J, with 21 bases between. CDR1 is GTSNPN and CDR2 is SVGIG in the germline V gene (reference sequence). CDR3 region: CAWSAVQGILRYEQYF. The CDR3 coding sequence is TGTGCCTGGAGCGCTGTACAGGGAATCCTACGCTACGAGCAGTACTTC.

The CDR3 DNA reads TGTGCCAGCAGCCCGGGACAGGGGGCGAGCTATGGCTACACCTTC. Its protein is CASSPGQGASYGYTF. V gene TRBV5-8 combines with J gene TRBJ1-2; 12 nucleotides align to TRBD1. This CDR3 is built from 15 residues. Trimming cost V 4 bases and J 4 bases; bases outside gene matches: 5. The V gene's germline CDR1 is SGHTS and CDR2 YDEGEE. The whole variable domain, remainder taken from reference TRBV5-8 and TRBJ1-2, is EAGVTQSPTHLIKTRGQQATLRCSPISGHTSVYWYQQALGLGLQFLLWYDEGEERNRGNFPPRFSGRQFPNYSSELNVNALELEDSALYLCASSPGQGASYGYTFGSGTRLTVV.

Only a few counts were recorded for this clone. The V and J genes are TRBV9 and TRBJ1-2, with D tentatively TRBD1 (6 bases). CDR3 length equals 13 residues. Looked up from germline, CDR1 is SGDLS and CDR2 is YYNGEE. Trimming cost V 3 bases and J 1 base, with 7 bases left between them. The CDR3 nucleotides read TGTGCCAGCAGCGAGGGGGTTAACTATGGCTACACCTTC. Translation gives CASSEGVNYGYTF.